The 16 T cell receptor beta chains reported below all come from one sample, sequenced in a study of post-analysis software for immune sequencing data. The study, taken as a whole, reports: A handful of TRBV segments were significantly more frequent in patients than in controls. TRBV5-6, TRBV5-1 and TRBV20-1 were among these segments.

No antigen has been assigned to these receptors. Included in the TCR beta cDNA libraries were unique molecular identifiers. TCRdb independently ran MiXCR on the PCR reads; one entry per CDR3 protein. This table holds approximately 400,000 distinct CDR3 sequences, around 37% found once. The specimen was blood. The receptors come from a girl under 18 with multiple sclerosis.

V and J are TRBV7-8 and TRBJ1-2, with unresolved D. Trimming took 2 bases from V and 3 from J, leaving 10 bases between them. The CDR3 consists of 14 residues. Germline values: CDR1 SGHVS, CDR2 FQNEAQ. The CDR3 DNA is TGTGCCAGCAGCTTAACGGAGTGGGACTATGGCTACACCTTC. It is translated as CASSLTEWDYGYTF.

This clonotype was seen more than once but under ten times. The chain links TRBV5-4 to TRBJ2-7, with no clear D. Trimming shortened V by 2 bases and J by 5 bases, and 8 bases separated the two germline ends. In germline, CDR1 is SGHNT, CDR2 YYREEE (reference sequence). The length of the CDR3 is 12 residues. The chain's CDR3 is CASSFPEDEQYF. In nucleotides, the CDR3 is TGTGCCAGCAGCTTCCCTGAGGACGAGCAGTACTTC.

Note on this clonotype: Relative to the germline gene, one junction end is altered; a read error may explain this. The chain uses TRBV3-1 and TRBJ2-7; tentatively, D is TRBD1 (6 bases). CDR3 length equals 15 residues. Germline loops: CDR1 LGHDT, CDR2 YNNKEL (reference sequence). CDR3 amino acids: CTSSLLQGMGYEQYF. The DNA of the CDR3 is TGTACCAGCAGCCTCCTACAGGGAATGGGCTACGAGCAGTACTTC.

The V gene is TRBV4-1, the J gene TRBJ1-1; tentatively, D is TRBD1 (5 bases). The length of the CDR3 is 15 residues. V lost 1 base, J lost 5 bases, and 14 bases lay in between. Germline-derived CDR1 and CDR2 are MGHRA and YSYEKL. CDR3 bases: TGCGCCAGCAGCCAAGGGCCCAGTGAGGGGACTGAAGCTTTCTTT. This translates into CASSQGPSEGTEAFF.

The V and J genes are TRBV12-3 or TRBV12-4 and TRBJ2-3; the D gene is possibly TRBD1 (5 bases). CDR3 length: 12 amino acids. V was shortened by 5 bases and J by 11 bases, with 14 bases between the two germline ends. The CDR3 coding sequence is TGTGCCAGCAGTCAGGGTGTTGATGTGCAGTATTTT. This encodes CASSQGVDVQYF.

This chain uses TRBV11-2 with TRBJ1-2; 9 nucleotides line up with TRBD1. Germline CDR1 SGHAT, CDR2 FQNNGV. The V and J ends lost 4 bases and 7 bases, in that order; junction bases with no gene match: 13. This CDR3 has 16 amino acids. In nucleotides, the CDR3 is TGTGCCAGCAGCTCCCCTAGGGCTGGGACAGGGATTGGCTACACCTTC. It specifies CASSSPRAGTGIGYTF. The full variable domain, rest sourced from reference TRBV11-2 and TRBJ1-2, is EAGVAQSPRYKIIEKRQSVAFWCNPISGHATLYWYQQILGQGPKLLIQFQNNGVVDDSQLPKDRFSAERLKGVDSTLKIQPAKLEDSAVYLCASSSPRAGTGIGYTFGSGTRLTVV.

This clonotype occurred many times. The chain joins TRBV6-5 to TRBJ2-1, with a tentative D call TRBD1 (6 bases). Germline V gene lookup returns CDR1 MNHEY and CDR2 SVGAGI. The CDR3 has 13 residues. CDR3 loop: CSTGTYYYNEQFF. The CDR3 nucleotides are TGTTCTACAGGGACCTACTACTACAATGAGCAGTTCTTC.

This clonotype appeared a few times. The gene calls are TRBV18 and TRBJ2-5; perhaps TRBD2 as D (5 bases). Between the trimmed V and J ends, which lost 4 bases and 5 bases, there was a span of 17 bases. The CDR3 length is 15 residues. Germline CDR1 is KGHSH and CDR2 is LQKENI. In nucleotides, the CDR3 is TGTGCCAGCTCACAGAGTGAAACGAGAGGGGAGACCCAGTACTTC. Residues: CASSQSETRGETQYF.

The chain combines TRBV4-1 with TRBJ1-2; D call uncertain. The V gene lost 3 bases and the J gene lost 12 bases, with 11 bases spanning the gap. The length of the CDR3 is 11 residues. Germline V gene sequence: CDR1 MGHRA, CDR2 YSYEKL. The DNA for the CDR3 is TGCGCCAGCAGCCAGTCGGGGATCCACACCTTC. Its translation: CASSQSGIHTF.

The sample holds a few counts of this clonotype. The chain employs TRBV11-3 and TRBJ1-1; maybe TRBD1 (6 bases). CDR3 length: 13 amino acids. Germline-derived CDR1 and CDR2 are SGHNT and YENEEA. V lost 2 bases and J 6 bases, leaving 10 bases between the germline ends. The CDR3 sequence: CASSLHRDSEAFF. In DNA form, the CDR3 reads TGTGCCAGCAGCTTACACAGGGACTCTGAAGCTTTCTTT.

This clonotype was observed a handful of times. V and J are TRBV6-6 and TRBJ2-7; D is possibly TRBD2 (6 bases). The DNA end favors TRBJ2-5, so the J call may be wrong. This CDR3 region has 15 residues. Germline loops: CDR1 MNHNY, CDR2 SVGAGI (reference sequence). The CDR3 sequence: CASSYFGGNLETQYF. DNA of the CDR3: TGTGCCAGCAGTTACTTTGGGGGGAACTTAGAGACCCAGTACTTC.

This clonotype was recorded a few times. The V gene is TRBV25-1, the J gene TRBJ2-3; 7 bases match TRBD2. Germline CDR1 reads MGHDK; CDR2 reads SYGVNS. The CDR3 is 15 residues long. V was pared by 4 bases and J by 2 bases, with 6 bases of the junction left unmatched. This chain's CDR3 is CASSVQRDFTDTQYF. In nucleotides, the CDR3 is TGTGCCAGCAGTGTCCAGCGGGATTTCACAGATACGCAGTATTTT.

The chain links TRBV5-1 to TRBJ2-3; D tentatively reads TRBD1 or TRBD2 (6 bases each). This CDR3 is built from 14 residues. Between the trimmed V and J ends, which lost 4 bases and 2 bases, there was a span of 11 bases. Germline CDR1 is SGHRS and CDR2 is YFSETQ. CDR3 DNA sequence: TGCGCCAGCAGCAAGGGGGGACCCACAGATACGCAGTATTTT. Translated: CASSKGGPTDTQYF.

This clonotype was counted at least ten times. The V and J genes are TRBV7-2 and TRBJ2-3; 15 nucleotides align to TRBD2. The CDR3 is 16 residues long. The J segment lost 10 bases and the V segment lost 5 bases, leaving 10 bases of the junction unmatched. Germline loops: CDR1 SGHTA, CDR2 FQGNSA. The CDR3, as DNA: TGTGCCAGCAGCCCGGGACTAGCGGGGGGCCCGAGGTCGCAGTATTTT. Translated: CASSPGLAGGPRSQYF.

This clonotype showed up just a few times. V gene TRBV27 combines with J gene TRBJ2-3; TRBD2 aligns across 8 bases. The V gene's germline CDR1 is MNHEY and CDR2 SMNVEV (reference sequence). V was clipped by 5 bases and J by 3 bases; unmatched bases: 7. The CDR3 length is 15 residues. CDR3 bases: TGTGCCAGCAGTACCCGACTAGCGCTGACAGATACGCAGTATTTT. This encodes CASSTRLALTDTQYF.

The rearrangement links TRBV30 to TRBJ2-1; 11 bases fit TRBD2. The CDR3 spans 15 residues. The germline CDR1 and CDR2 sequences are GTSNPN and SVGIG (reference sequence). Trimming took 2 bases from V and 7 from J; bases not matched to a gene: 7. The CDR3 DNA reads as TGTGCCTGGAGTCCTGGGACTAGCGGCCTTAATGAGCAGTTCTTC. It is translated as CAWSPGTSGLNEQFF.